This T cell receptor beta chain originates from a study of CD8 T cells in Susac syndrome. Study details: Intravenous immunoglobulin alone or corticosteroids were being given to patients with Susac syndrome at blood draw, unless they were therapy-naive.

CDR1 and CDR2 (germline): SGHTA, FQGNSA. The CDR3 has 16 residues. Trimming pared 4 bases from V and 8 bases from J, leaving 20 bases between. Reverse transcription of roughly 0.45 to 1 ug RNA used random hexamers. TCRdb redid the calling of the immunoSEQ multiplex PCR reads with MiXCR, one entry per CDR3 protein. The table has over 70,000 distinct CDR3 sequences, approximately 96% seen once. Sequenced: CD8+ T cells from PBMCs. The chain recombines TRBV7-2 with TRBJ2-2, with D tentatively TRBD1 or TRBD2 (5 bases each). This TCR came from a human donor with Susac syndrome. CDR3 amino acids: CASSSHLGAPVGELFF. The CDR3 DNA reads as TGTGCCAGCAGCTCCCACCTCGGGGCCCCCGTTGGGGAGCTGTTTTTT.